These T cell receptor beta chains were read from a single sample in a study of cytomegalovirus exposure and HLA in healthy donors. Profiling relied on immunoSEQ multiplex PCR, and the TCRdb table lists in-frame clones only, not all of them. This sample carries roughly 130,000 clones, about three quarters of them seen once, and the ten largest clones take approximately 0.97%. Sequencing was performed on PBMCs. These TCRs come from a human donor in good health. The CDR3 runs from the conserved cysteine through the conserved F or W. The order of the fields is clone size, V gene, J gene, D gene, CDR3 DNA, CDR3 protein. D genes are given only for firm matches. A clone size is listed for some rows: how often the clone was seen (once, few, many), or a class if it is expanded.

.,TRBV6-6,TRBJ2-7,.,TGTGCCAGCAGTTACTCTCCGGGTTACTACGAGCAGTACTTC,CASSYSPGYYEQYF
.,TRBV5-1,TRBJ2-3,TRBD2,TGCGCCAGCAGCTTGGCCGCTAGCGGTAGCACAGATACGCAGTATTTT,CASSLAASGSTDTQYF
.,TRBV6-1,TRBJ1-6,.,TGTGCCAGCAGTCCCGGTCGCGACTCCTCACCCCTCCACTTT,CASSPGRDSSPLHF
.,TRBV4-2,TRBJ1-1,.,TGTGCCAGCGGACCCGCGGGGGGCACTGAAGCTTTCTTT,CASGPAGGTEAFF
.,TRBV27,TRBJ1-1,.,TGTGCCAGCAGTACCTCGAGGAACACTGAAGCTTTCTTT,CASSTSRNTEAFF
.,TRBV10-1,TRBJ2-3,.,TGCGCCAGCTCCGGACAGCCTCCGGGCACAGATACGCAGTATTTT,CASSGQPPGTDTQYF
.,TRBV7-8,TRBJ1-1,TRBD1,TGTGCCAGCAGCCCCCTAACCGGGACAGTCCTTGAAGCTTTCTTT,CASSPLTGTVLEAFF
few,TRBV4-1,TRBJ1-2,.,TGCGCCAGCAGCCAGGGGGCTTATTATGGCTACACCTTC,CASSQGAYYGYTF
.,TRBV27,TRBJ1-5,.,TGTGCCAGCGCGGGGGCGGGATATCAGCCCCAGCATTTT,CASAGAGYQPQHF
once,TRBV7-2,TRBJ2-5,TRBD1,TGTGCCAGCAGCATACCGACAGGGGTGCAGCAAGAGACCCAGTACTTC,CASSIPTGVQQETQYF
.,TRBV7-2,TRBJ2-3,TRBD2,TGTGCCAGCAGCTTCGTAGCGGGGGGGCAGGGAGATACGCAGTATTTT,CASSFVAGGQGDTQYF
.,TRBV29-1,TRBJ1-2,.,TGCAGCGCTAGCGGGTCCGCCGCCTATGGCTACACCTTC,CSASGSAAYGYTF
.,TRBV7-2,TRBJ2-7,TRBD2,TGTGCCAGCAGCCCAGCCGGGGGGGCCGTCTACGAGCAGTACTTC,CASSPAGGAVYEQYF
.,TRBV6-4,TRBJ2-5,.,TGTGCCAGCCCAGTCTTATTCGTTAGGACAACCTCCAAAGAGACCCAGTACTTC,CASPVLFVRTTSKETQYF
once,TRBV11-2,TRBJ2-3,.,TGTGCCAGCAGCTTAGAGTTGGACCCGGGGTTAACAGATACGCAGTATTTT,CASSLELDPGLTDTQYF
.,TRBV6-1,TRBJ2-7,.,TGTGCCAGCAGTCACCGTACGGTGTACGAGCAGTACTTC,CASSHRTVYEQYF
.,TRBV5-1,TRBJ1-4,.,TGCGCCAGCAGCTTCGGGGTGAGAGATGAAAAACTGTTTTTT,CASSFGVRDEKLFF
.,TRBV18,TRBJ2-7,TRBD2,TGTGCCAGCTCACCGGGGCGGGGGGGCTACGAGCAGTACTTC,CASSPGRGGYEQYF
.,TRBV20-1,TRBJ1-1,.,TGCAGTGCTAGAGTGGCGGTTGAAGCTTTCTTT,CSARVAVEAFF
.,TRBV19,TRBJ1-5,TRBD1,TGTGCCAGTAGTCCGCCAGGGGGCCATCAGCCCCAGCATTTT,CASSPPGGHQPQHF
.,TRBV10-3,TRBJ2-3,.,TGTGCCATCAGGAGGGGTACAGGGTTGAGTATAGTTGATACGCAGTATTTT,CAIRRGTGLSIVDTQYF
few,TRBV7-9,TRBJ1-1,.,TGTGCCAGCAGCCGAGGGTCCCGGGTGACCACTGAAGCTTTCTTT,CASSRGSRVTTEAFF
.,TRBV19,TRBJ1-2,.,TGTGCCAGTCAGGGTGAGATGTGGGATGGCTACACCTTC,CASQGEMWDGYTF
few,TRBV7-9,TRBJ1-3,TRBD1,TGTGCCAGCCCCAGGCGGGGACAGGCTGGAAACACCATATATTTT,CASPRRGQAGNTIYF